This T cell receptor (beta chain) was recovered during a study of blood T cell repertoires in COVID-19 (dated by TCRdb to 2020 to 2021). For context, the study as a whole: Samples covering the acute and convalescent phases of COVID-19 were provided by collaborators in the United States, Italy and Spain. The material from the prospective study consisted of cDNA or gDNA derived from T cells, B-cell-depleted T cells, or PBMCs. Deeply sampled blood TCRbeta repertoires from subjects exposed to, actively infected with, or recovered from COVID-19 were included in the dataset. A freely available public database, intended as a resource for researchers studying the immune response to SARS-CoV-2, is where the repertoires were released. The samples were drawn from two sources: the first 160 participants of the ongoing ImmuneRACE study, and over 1,000 subjects contributed by 6 global collaborators. A de-identified subject ID, COVID-19 status, age in years and sex were almost always included in the sample metadata. Where HLA class I and class II types were available, the types were taken from metadata supplied by the sample provider, not from assay-based typing. What the work shows at the level of the full study, not this receptor alone: Clinical and demographic metadata were provided uncurated, with the amount varying by source and participant.

This clone came up once. The antigen it binds to is not known. There are no base qualities to consult, and no much larger clone falls within one base. The CDR3 measures 12 amino acids from cysteine to phenylalanine. Kept here is only the CDR3 DNA, which spans 36 bases and is read in frame from base 1. Per the germline V gene, MNHEY is the CDR1 and SVGAGI is the CDR2. Germline trimming amounts to 10 bases on V and 5 bases on J, with 7 as the count of junction bases outside the gene matches. Each collaborating institution followed its own protocols to collect whole blood in K2EDTA tubes. Collaborator samples were shipped for TCRbeta analysis as frozen whole blood, isolated PBMCs, or DNA extracted from either sample type. TCRbeta CDR3 regions were amplified from genomic DNA using the immunoSEQ Assay, a bias-controlled multiplex PCR. Concerning the study's data processing: Within the assay, amplification of reference gene primers was used to estimate how many nucleated cells each sample contained. To quantify the absolute abundance of each unique TCRbeta CDR3 rearrangement, sequence reads were collapsed and filtered. Productive Simpson clonality was computed per sample as the square root of Simpson's diversity index over productive rearrangements. TCRdb stores this immuneACCESS table with in-frame sequences only. Part of the clones is absent; in the studies checked, under half of the shortfall reflects unresolved V genes, and no reason is known for the rest. The V and J calls and clone size are taken from that table; D and trimming were inferred from the DNA. In all, the sample holds 80,000 or so clones, and 80% to 90% of those were seen once. About 18% of the sample comes from the top ten.

This receptor was identified in an older woman with acute or convalescent COVID-19. Sequencing input: peripheral blood. The chain was built from TRBV6-5 and TRBJ2-7; the junction holds 8 bases that match TRBD1. The CDR3 protein: CATGDRQDEQYF. Here is the DNA: TGTGCCACAGGGGACAGGCAAGACGAGCAGTACTTC.